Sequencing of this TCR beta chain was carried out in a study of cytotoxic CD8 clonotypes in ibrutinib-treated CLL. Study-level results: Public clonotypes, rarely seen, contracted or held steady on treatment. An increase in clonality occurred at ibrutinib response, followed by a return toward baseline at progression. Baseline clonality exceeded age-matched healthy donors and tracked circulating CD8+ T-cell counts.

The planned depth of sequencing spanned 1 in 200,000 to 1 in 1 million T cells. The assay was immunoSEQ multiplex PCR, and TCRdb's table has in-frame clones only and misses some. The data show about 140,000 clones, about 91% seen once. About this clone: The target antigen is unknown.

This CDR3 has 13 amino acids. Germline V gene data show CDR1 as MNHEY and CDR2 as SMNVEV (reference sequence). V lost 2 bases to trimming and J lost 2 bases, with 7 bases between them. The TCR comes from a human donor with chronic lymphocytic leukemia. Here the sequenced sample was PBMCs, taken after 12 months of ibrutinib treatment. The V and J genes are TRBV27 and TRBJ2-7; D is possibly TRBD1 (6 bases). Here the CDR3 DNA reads TGTGCCAGCAGTTTAAGGGACACCTACGAGCAGTACTTC. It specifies CASSLRDTYEQYF.